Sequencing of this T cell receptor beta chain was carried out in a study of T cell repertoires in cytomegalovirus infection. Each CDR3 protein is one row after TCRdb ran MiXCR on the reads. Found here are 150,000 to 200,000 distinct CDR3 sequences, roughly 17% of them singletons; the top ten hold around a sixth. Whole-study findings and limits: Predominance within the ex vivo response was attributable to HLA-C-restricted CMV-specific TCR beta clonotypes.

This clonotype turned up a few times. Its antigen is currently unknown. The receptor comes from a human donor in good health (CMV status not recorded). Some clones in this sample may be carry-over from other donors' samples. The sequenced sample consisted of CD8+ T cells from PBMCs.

DNA for the CDR3: TGCGCCAGCAGCCGGAGCGTCCGTGATTCCTACGAGCAGTACTTC. Protein: CASSRSVRDSYEQYF. This chain connects TRBV4-3 to TRBJ2-7; D not certain. Per germline, CDR1 LGHNA and CDR2 YSLEER. This CDR3 has 15 amino acids. V was cut by 4 bases and J by 1 base, with 14 bases left in between.